This passage covers 27 T cell receptor beta chains from one sample sequenced in a study of cytomegalovirus exposure and HLA in healthy donors. Sequencing used immunoSEQ multiplex PCR; TCRdb keeps in-frame clones, though not all of them. The table has about 73,000 clones, around 95% seen once. The specimen was PBMCs. Every receptor here comes from a man aged 18 to 29 in good health and CMV-seronegative.

This rearrangement joins TRBV6-5 to TRBJ2-1; TRBD2 matches 9 bases. The V segment lost 4 bases and the J segment 6 bases; nucleotides outside the gene matches: 7. This CDR3 is built from 15 residues. The germline gives CDR1 MNHEY, CDR2 SVGAGI. The CDR3 protein is CASSSSGTSFNEQFF. CDR3 in DNA: TGTGCCAGCAGTTCCTCCGGGACTAGCTTCAATGAGCAGTTCTTC.

This chain uses TRBV27 with TRBJ2-5; perhaps TRBD2 as D (6 bases). Germline V lookup: CDR1 MNHEY, CDR2 SMNVEV (reference sequence). Trimming cost V 5 bases and J 4 bases, with 20 bases left between them. This CDR3 is 16 amino acids long. In DNA, the CDR3 is TGTGCCAGCAGTCGAGACCTCCTAGCGCTTGGAGAGACCCAGTACTTC. Protein: CASSRDLLALGETQYF.

The chain joins TRBV9 to TRBJ2-3; D is uncertain. Trimming shortened V by 4 bases and J by 0 bases, and 9 bases separated the two germline ends. The germline V gene encodes CDR1 SGDLS and CDR2 YYNGEE. This CDR3 comprises 14 residues. The DNA of the CDR3 is TGTGCCAGCAGCCAGGTAACCAGCACAGATACGCAGTATTTT. This codes for CASSQVTSTDTQYF.

This chain links TRBV21-1 with TRBJ1-5; the table's D gene call, TRBD1, was not cross checked with the DNA. TRBV21-1 is an annotated pseudogene. The CDR3 has 15 amino acids. This CDR3 is CASSKGGPRAEPQHF. CDR3 nucleotides: TGTGCCAGCAGCAAAGGGGGCCCCAGGGCGGAGCCCCAGCATTTT.

The gene calls are TRBV29-1 and TRBJ1-1, with D unclear. V was pared by 1 base and J by 1 base, with 10 bases between. CDR3 length: 14 amino acids. The V gene's germline CDR1 is SQVTM and CDR2 ANQGSEA. The CDR3 DNA reads TGCAGCGTTGAAGGGAGGCTAGCGAACACTGAAGCTTTCTTT. The encoded protein is CSVEGRLANTEAFF. The full variable domain, in which reference TRBV29-1 and TRBJ1-1 provide the parts outside the CDR3, is SAVISQKPSRDICQRGTSLTIQCQVDSQVTMMFWYRQQPGQSLTLIATANQGSEATYESGFVIDKFPISRPNLTFSTLTVSNMSPEDSSIYLCSVEGRLANTEAFFGQGTRLTVV.

The chain uses TRBV25-1 and TRBJ1-2; D is perhaps TRBD1 (5 bases). Trimming removed 7 bases at V and 8 bases at J, with 14 bases between. This CDR3 spans 12 amino acids. The V gene's germline CDR1 is MGHDK and CDR2 SYGVNS. The CDR3 is CASKGGAGGYTF. DNA of the CDR3: TGTGCCAGCAAAGGCGGGGCGGGGGGCTACACCTTC.

The genes are TRBV6-5 and TRBJ1-4, with unresolved D. V shed 6 bases and J shed 0 bases, with 8 bases lying between them. The CDR3 covers 14 residues. The germline CDR1 and CDR2 sequences are MNHEY and SVGAGI. For the CDR3, the DNA is TGTGCCAGCAGGAGAGCCGCAACTAATGAAAAACTGTTTTTT. This codes for CASRRAATNEKLFF.

The chain couples TRBV28 to TRBJ2-7; a possible D gene is TRBD2 (7 bases). In germline, CDR1 is MDHEN, CDR2 SYDVKM. Trimming removed 7 bases from V and 5 bases from J, with 18 bases in between. The CDR3 has 14 residues. This chain's CDR3 is CASTLGGGEHEQYF. The CDR3 region has the DNA TGTGCCAGCACCCTTGGGGGGGGCGAACACGAGCAGTACTTC.

Here the CDR3 DNA reads TGTGCCAGCAGTCCTGGGGGGGACCGCCAGGGGACCCAGTACTTC. Its protein product is CASSPGGDRQGTQYF. The V and J genes are TRBV7-2 and TRBJ2-5, with TRBD2 matching 7 bases. Germline CDR1 is SGHTA and CDR2 is FQGNSA. CDR3 length: 15 residues. The V and J ends lost 6 bases and 7 bases, in that order; junction bases with no gene match: 14.

V gene TRBV28 combines with J gene TRBJ2-1; D is perhaps TRBD1 (5 bases). The germline V gene encodes CDR1 MDHEN and CDR2 SYDVKM. V was shortened by 6 bases and J by 10 bases, with 22 bases between the two germline ends. This CDR3 comprises 15 residues. CDR3 loop: CASSLTSEDRAEQFF. The CDR3 DNA is TGTGCCAGCAGCTTAACATCCGAAGACAGAGCCGAGCAGTTCTTC.

The chain carries TRBV6-1 and TRBJ2-5, with a weak D call TRBD2 (7 bases). Looked up from germline, CDR1 is MNHNS and CDR2 is SASEGT. The CDR3 loop spans 19 amino acids. V lost 2 bases and J lost 2, with 24 bases in between. The CDR3 spells CASSENSGAGRGSQETQYF. The CDR3 coding sequence is TGTGCCAGCAGTGAAAACTCGGGGGCGGGGCGGGGGAGTCAAGAGACCCAGTACTTC.

The chain joins TRBV10-3 to TRBJ1-1, with TRBD1 matching 10 bases. CDR1 is ENHRY and CDR2 is SYGVKD in the germline V gene. With V trimmed by 4 bases and J by 3 bases, 5 bases remained unmatched. CDR3 length: 15 residues. The CDR3 nucleotides read TGTGCCATCAGTGCCCCGGACAGGGGGGACACTGAAGCTTTCTTT. Protein: CAISAPDRGDTEAFF.

This rearrangement joins TRBV29-1 to TRBJ2-1, with D maybe TRBD1 (8 bases). V was clipped by 3 bases and J by 6 bases, with 18 bases between them. Per germline, CDR1 SQVTM and CDR2 ANQGSEA. This CDR3 is built from 15 residues. The CDR3 DNA reads as TGCAGCGTTGATCGGACAGGGAGGGAGGGCAATGAGCAGTTCTTC. It specifies CSVDRTGREGNEQFF.

V usage is TRBV28 and J usage is TRBJ1-4, with TRBD1 matching 8 bases. There are 15 residues in the CDR3. V was clipped by 6 bases and J by 8 bases; unmatched bases: 11. The germline gives CDR1 MDHEN, CDR2 SYDVKM. The CDR3 protein is CASRRFGQGNEKLFF. The CDR3 region has the DNA TGTGCCAGCAGGCGTTTCGGACAGGGTAACGAAAAACTGTTTTTT.

This clone is a singleton in its sample. V gene TRBV4-1 combines with J gene TRBJ2-1, with no clear D. CDR3 length: 13 residues. V was trimmed by 1 base and J by 5 bases, leaving 6 bases between them. Germline loops: CDR1 MGHRA, CDR2 YSYEKL. CDR3 residues: CASSQVSDNEQFF. DNA for the CDR3: TGCGCCAGCAGCCAAGTTTCGGACAATGAGCAGTTCTTC.

The chain carries TRBV2 and TRBJ2-7; TRBD2 matches at 7 bases. This CDR3 spans 14 amino acids. Germline V gives CDR1 SNHLY, CDR2 FYNNEI. With V trimmed by 3 bases and J by 5 bases, 7 bases remained unmatched. Here the CDR3 DNA reads TGTGCCAGCAGTGATGGGGGGGGTCCCCACGAGCAGTACTTC. Its protein is CASSDGGGPHEQYF.

This chain uses TRBV6-6 with TRBJ2-7, with 8 nucleotides matching TRBD1. Germline CDR1 and CDR2: MNHNY and SVGAGI (reference sequence). The CDR3 runs 12 residues. The trim removed 10 bases at V and 5 bases at J, leaving 7 bases unmatched. The CDR3 nucleotides are TGTGCCACCGAAGGACAGGGTGACGAGCAGTACTTC. This gives the protein CATEGQGDEQYF.

V and J are TRBV27 and TRBJ2-7; D perhaps matches TRBD2 (5 bases). With 4 bases removed from V and 1 base from J, the gap between germline ends came to 11 bases. This CDR3 region has 14 residues. In germline, CDR1 is MNHEY, CDR2 SMNVEV (reference sequence). In DNA form, the CDR3 reads TGTGCCAGCAGTTCAACTAGTGGGTCCTACGAGCAGTACTTC. It is translated as CASSSTSGSYEQYF.

The rearrangement uses TRBV10-2 and TRBJ2-3; 10 nucleotides agree with TRBD2. Germline V lookup: CDR1 WSHSY, CDR2 SAAADI. The CDR3 contains 13 residues. V dropped 8 bases and J dropped 7; count of bases not matched to a gene: 6. Here the CDR3 reads CASRAGGRYTQYF. As DNA, the CDR3 is TGCGCCAGCCGAGCGGGGGGGCGGTATACGCAGTATTTT.

The chain's CDR3 is CASSATGGPFNTEAFF. The CDR3 DNA reads as TGTGCCAGCAGTGCGACAGGGGGCCCCTTTAACACTGAAGCTTTCTTT. The chain is built from TRBV27 and TRBJ1-1; 10 positions match TRBD1. The length of the CDR3 is 16 residues. Germline-derived CDR1 and CDR2 are MNHEY and SMNVEV (reference sequence). V was clipped by 5 bases and J by 2 bases; unmatched bases: 8.

This clone was picked up one time. The chain recombines TRBV5-1 with TRBJ2-2, with 10 bases aligning to TRBD2. V lost 4 bases to trimming and J lost 4 bases; unmatched junction nucleotides: 4. CDR1 and CDR2 from the germline V gene are SGHRS and YFSETQ. This CDR3 has 15 residues. The CDR3 region is CASSPSGGGTGELFF. As DNA, the CDR3 is TGCGCCAGCAGCCCTAGCGGGGGAGGCACCGGGGAGCTGTTTTTT.

CDR3 coding DNA: TGTGCCAGCAGGGTGTCAGCTATCGGGGAAGCTTTCTTT. As protein: CASRVSAIGEAFF. The chain uses TRBV27 and TRBJ1-1; D ambiguous. Trimming removed 6 bases at V and 8 bases at J, with 16 bases between. CDR3 size: 13 residues. Germline V CDR1 and CDR2: MNHEY, SMNVEV (reference sequence).

This sequence joins TRBV5-8 and TRBJ1-4; 7 bases match TRBD1. CDR1 and CDR2 from the germline V gene are SGHTS and YDEGEE. The CDR3 has 20 residues. V was pared by 4 bases and J by 5 bases, with 23 bases of the junction left unmatched. CDR3 in DNA: TGTGCCAGCAGCATCCAGGGGGGCGCCCGGCTGATCGGTACAAATGAAAAACTGTTTTTT. This encodes CASSIQGGARLIGTNEKLFF.

This CDR3 reads CASGQLPGELFF. CDR3 nucleotides: TGTGCCAGTGGACAGCTTCCCGGGGAGCTGTTTTTT. This chain links TRBV19 with TRBJ2-2; possibly TRBD1 for D (6 bases). Germline V gene data show CDR1 as LNHDA and CDR2 as SQIVND (reference sequence). This CDR3 region has 12 residues. The V end was cut by 8 bases, the J end by 6 bases, with 10 bases between. The full variable domain, its missing parts supplied by reference TRBV19 and TRBJ2-2, is DGGITQSPKYLFRKEGQNVTLSCEQNLNHDAMYWYRQDPGQGLRLIYYSQIVNDFQKGDIAEGYSVSREKKESFPLTVTSAQKNPTAFYLCASGQLPGELFFGEGSRLTVL.

The gene calls are TRBV5-4 and TRBJ2-7, with D perhaps TRBD1 (5 bases). This CDR3 spans 13 amino acids. The germline V gene encodes CDR1 SGHNT and CDR2 YYREEE (reference sequence). V was shortened by 2 bases and J by 3 bases, with 9 bases between the two germline ends. CDR3 coding DNA: TGTGCCAGCAGCTTTGACAGTCACTACGAGCAGTACTTC. This gives the protein CASSFDSHYEQYF.

The rearrangement joins TRBV7-2 to TRBJ1-1; D might be TRBD1 (6 bases). There are 15 residues in the CDR3. Germline CDR1 and CDR2: SGHTA and FQGNSA. The V end lost 3 bases, the J end lost 3 bases, and 14 bases lay between the germline ends. CDR3 amino acids: CASSFIMSGDTEAFF. CDR3 sequence (DNA): TGTGCCAGCAGCTTTATTATGTCAGGGGACACTGAAGCTTTCTTT. The full variable domain, in which reference TRBV7-2 and TRBJ1-1 provide the parts outside the CDR3, is GAGVSQSPSNKVTEKGKDVELRCDPISGHTALYWYRQSLGQGLEFLIYFQGNSAPDKSGLPSDRFSAERTGGSVSTLTIQRTQQEDSAVYLCASSFIMSGDTEAFFGQGTRLTVV.

The chain recombines TRBV18 with TRBJ1-6; maybe TRBD1 (5 bases). Germline V gene data show CDR1 as KGHSH and CDR2 as LQKENI. This CDR3 contains 15 residues. V was cut by 2 bases and J by 3 bases, with 8 bases left in between. The DNA of the CDR3 is TGTGCCAGCTCACCAGGACAACTCTATAATTCACCCCTCCACTTT. This translates into CASSPGQLYNSPLHF.